The T cell receptor beta chain under discussion was sequenced for a study of T-cell reconstitution after alpha-beta-depleted transplantation in children. Findings and limits, study-wide: Most T-cell counts and diversity one year after the transplant came from T cells that were newly produced. TCRbeta diversity was high at day 60 in some patients (a result of surviving recipient T cells and thymic progenitors). As was reported, about two months after transplant, alpha-beta T cells came from several hundred expanded graft clones.

With respect to this clonotype: Antigen: not known.

The CDR3 consists of 14 residues. V lost 6 bases and J lost 4; bases outside the gene matches: 6. Using unique molecular identifiers, the investigators prepared the TCRbeta library. TCRdb re-analysed the PCR reads in MiXCR, keeping a single row per CDR3 protein. The sample contains fewer than 550,000 distinct CDR3 sequences, approximately 10% of which appear only once. Source: PBMCs, mostly from graft donor cells, taken 180 days after TCRalphabeta/CD19-depleted stem cell transplant. The receptor's source is a female patient aged 2-9 years who had a stem cell transplant for aplastic anemia, so the T cells may come from the graft donor. This rearrangement joins TRBV12-3 or TRBV12-4 to TRBJ1-5, with 7 bases that match TRBD1. CDR3 in amino acids: CASSTQGRNQPQHF. The CDR3, as DNA: TGTGCCAGCAGCACACAGGGGAGAAATCAGCCCCAGCATTTT.